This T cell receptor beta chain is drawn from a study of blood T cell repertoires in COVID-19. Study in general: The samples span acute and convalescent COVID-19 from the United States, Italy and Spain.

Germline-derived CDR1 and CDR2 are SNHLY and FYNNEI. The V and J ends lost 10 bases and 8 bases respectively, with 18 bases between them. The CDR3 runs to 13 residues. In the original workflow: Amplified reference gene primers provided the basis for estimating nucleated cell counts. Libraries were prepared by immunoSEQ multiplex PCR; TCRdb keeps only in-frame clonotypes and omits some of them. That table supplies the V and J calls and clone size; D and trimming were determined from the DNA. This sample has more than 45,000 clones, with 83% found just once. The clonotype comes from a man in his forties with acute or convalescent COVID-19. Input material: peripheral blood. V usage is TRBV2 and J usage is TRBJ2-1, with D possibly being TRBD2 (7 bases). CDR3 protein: CANRVGGPYEQFF. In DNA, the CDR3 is TGTGCCAACCGTGTCGGGGGGCCTTATGAGCAGTTCTTC. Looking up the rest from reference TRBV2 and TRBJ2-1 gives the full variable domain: EPEVTQTPSHQVTQMGQEVILRCVPISNHLYFYWYRQILGQKVEFLVSFYNNEISEKSEIFDDQFSVERPDGSNFTLKIRSTKLEDSAMYFCANRVGGPYEQFFGPGTRLTVL.